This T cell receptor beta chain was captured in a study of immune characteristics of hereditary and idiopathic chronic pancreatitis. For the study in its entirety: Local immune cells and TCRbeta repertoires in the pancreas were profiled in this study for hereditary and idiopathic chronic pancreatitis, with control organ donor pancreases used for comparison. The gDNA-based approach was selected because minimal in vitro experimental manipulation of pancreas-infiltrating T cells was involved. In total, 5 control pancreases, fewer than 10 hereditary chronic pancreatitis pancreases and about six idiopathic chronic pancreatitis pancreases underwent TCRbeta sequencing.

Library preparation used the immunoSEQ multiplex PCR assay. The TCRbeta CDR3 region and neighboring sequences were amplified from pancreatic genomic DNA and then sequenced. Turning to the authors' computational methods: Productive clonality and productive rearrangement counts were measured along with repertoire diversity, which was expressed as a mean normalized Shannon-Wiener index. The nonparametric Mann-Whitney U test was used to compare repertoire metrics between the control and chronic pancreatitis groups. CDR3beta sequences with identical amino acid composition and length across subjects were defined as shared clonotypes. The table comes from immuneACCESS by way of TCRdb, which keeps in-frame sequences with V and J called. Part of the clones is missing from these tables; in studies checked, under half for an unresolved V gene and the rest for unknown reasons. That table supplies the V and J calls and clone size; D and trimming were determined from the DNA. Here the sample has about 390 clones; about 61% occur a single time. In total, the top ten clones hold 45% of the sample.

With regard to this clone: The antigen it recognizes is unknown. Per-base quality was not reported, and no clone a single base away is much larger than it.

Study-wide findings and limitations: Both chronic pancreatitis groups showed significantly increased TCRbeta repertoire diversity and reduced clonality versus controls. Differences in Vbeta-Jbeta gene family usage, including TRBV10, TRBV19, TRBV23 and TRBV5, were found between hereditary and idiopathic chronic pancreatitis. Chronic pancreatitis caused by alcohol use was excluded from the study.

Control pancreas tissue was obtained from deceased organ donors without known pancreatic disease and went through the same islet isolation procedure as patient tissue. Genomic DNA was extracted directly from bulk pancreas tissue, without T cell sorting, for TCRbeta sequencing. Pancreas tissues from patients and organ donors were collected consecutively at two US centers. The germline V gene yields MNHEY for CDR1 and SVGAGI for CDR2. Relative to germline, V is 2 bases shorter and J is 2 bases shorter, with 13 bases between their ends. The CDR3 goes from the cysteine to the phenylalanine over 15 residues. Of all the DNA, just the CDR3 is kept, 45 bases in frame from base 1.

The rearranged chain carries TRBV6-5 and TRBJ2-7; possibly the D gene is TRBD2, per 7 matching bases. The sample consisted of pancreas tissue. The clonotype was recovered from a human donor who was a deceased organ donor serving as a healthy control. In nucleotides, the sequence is TGTGCCAGCAGTTACGACGCGGGGGCGACCTACGAGCAGTACTTC. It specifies CASSYDAGATYEQYF.